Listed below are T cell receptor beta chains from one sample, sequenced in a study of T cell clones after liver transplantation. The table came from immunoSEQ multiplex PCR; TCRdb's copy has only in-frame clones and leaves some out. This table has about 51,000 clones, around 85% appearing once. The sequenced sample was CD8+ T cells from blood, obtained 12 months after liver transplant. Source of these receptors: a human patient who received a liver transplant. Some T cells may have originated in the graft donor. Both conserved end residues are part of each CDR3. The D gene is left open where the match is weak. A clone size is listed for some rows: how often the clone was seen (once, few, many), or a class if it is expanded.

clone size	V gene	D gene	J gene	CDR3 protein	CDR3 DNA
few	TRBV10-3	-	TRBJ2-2	CAISSTATGDLFF	TGTGCCATCAGTTCGACGGCCACCGGGGATCTGTTTTTT
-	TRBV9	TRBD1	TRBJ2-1	CASSVGTGGYEQFF	TGTGCCAGCAGCGTGGGGACAGGGGGCTATGAGCAGTTCTTC
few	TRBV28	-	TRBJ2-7	CASTLSPGPYEQYF	TGTGCCAGCACCCTTTCACCAGGCCCCTACGAGCAGTACTTC
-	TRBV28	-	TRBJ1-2	CASSPYRTVNYGYTF	TGTGCCAGCAGTCCCTACCGGACGGTTAACTATGGCTACACCTTC
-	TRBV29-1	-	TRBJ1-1	CSVESGTQQGAFF	TGCAGCGTTGAAAGCGGGACCCAACAAGGGGCTTTCTTT
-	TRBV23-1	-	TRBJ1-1	CASSQSVGEAFF	TGCGCCAGCAGTCAATCCGTGGGTGAAGCTTTCTTT
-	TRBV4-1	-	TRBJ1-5	CASSQDLNGGRRPQHF	TGCGCCAGCAGCCAAGATCTAAACGGGGGCCGAAGGCCCCAGCATTTT
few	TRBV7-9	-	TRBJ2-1	CASSLGLRVGEQFF	TGTGCCAGCAGCTTAGGACTAAGGGTTGGTGAGCAGTTCTTC
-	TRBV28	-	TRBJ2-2	CASSYRRDLIANTGELFF	TGTGCCAGCAGTTACCGCCGGGATCTCATTGCGAACACCGGGGAGCTGTTTTTT
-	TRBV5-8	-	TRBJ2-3	CASSSRSRSDTQYF	TGTGCCAGCAGCTCTCGGAGTAGGTCAGATACGCAGTATTTT
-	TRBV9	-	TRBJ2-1	CASSVSPAHEQFF	TGTGCCAGCAGCGTAAGCCCCGCCCATGAGCAGTTCTTC
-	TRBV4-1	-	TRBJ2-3	CASSQDPPHYETSTDTQYF	TGCGCCAGCAGCCAAGATCCCCCCCACTATGAAACTAGCACAGATACGCAGTATTTT
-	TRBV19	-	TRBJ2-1	CASSIDGNEQFF	TGTGCCAGTAGTATAGATGGTAATGAGCAGTTCTTC
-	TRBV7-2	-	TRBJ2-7	CASSFSHEQYF	TGTGCCAGCAGCTTCTCCCACGAGCAGTACTTC
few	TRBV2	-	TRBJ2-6	CASSAVLERTGSGANVLTF	TGTGCCAGCAGTGCTGTTTTAGAGAGAACAGGCTCTGGGGCCAACGTCCTGACTTTC
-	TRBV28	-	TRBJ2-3	CASSLRGDTDTQYF	TGTGCCAGCAGTCTTAGGGGGGACACAGATACGCAGTATTTT
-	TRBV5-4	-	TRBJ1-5	CASSFQGDQPQHF	TGTGCCAGCAGCTTTCAGGGAGATCAGCCCCAGCATTTT
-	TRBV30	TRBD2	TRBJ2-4	CAWRAGLAGGGIQYF	TGTGCCTGGAGGGCGGGACTAGCGGGAGGGGGCATTCAGTACTTC
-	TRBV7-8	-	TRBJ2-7	CASSLISAGPFYEQYF	TGTGCCAGCAGCTTAATTTCGGCGGGGCCTTTTTACGAGCAGTACTTC
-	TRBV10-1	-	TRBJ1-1	CASSDSMNTEAFF	TGCGCCAGCAGTGACTCAATGAACACTGAAGCTTTCTTT
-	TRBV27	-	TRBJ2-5	CASSSTWSGETQYF	TGTGCCAGCAGTTCGACTTGGTCCGGAGAGACCCAGTACTTC
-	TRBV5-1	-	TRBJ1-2	CASSLWQEKGYTF	TGCGCCAGCAGCTTGTGGCAAGAGAAGGGCTACACCTTC
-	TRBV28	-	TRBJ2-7	CASSLRGYEQYF	TGTGCCAGCAGTTTACGCGGCTACGAGCAGTACTTC
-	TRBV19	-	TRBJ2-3	CASSIELGWEESDTQYF	TGTGCCAGTAGTATAGAACTTGGGTGGGAGGAATCAGATACGCAGTATTTT
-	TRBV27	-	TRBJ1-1	CASRTGRNTEAFF	TGTGCCAGCAGGACAGGTAGAAACACTGAAGCTTTCTTT
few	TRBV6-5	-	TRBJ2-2	CASRPRLGTGELFF	TGTGCCAGCCGCCCCCGTTTGGGCACCGGGGAGCTGTTTTTT
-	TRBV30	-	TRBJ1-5	CAWSGGGNQPQHF	TGTGCCTGGAGTGGTGGGGGCAATCAGCCCCAGCATTTT